The subject of this entry is one T cell receptor beta chain. Its antigen is currently unknown. The data stem from a study of cytomegalovirus exposure and HLA in healthy donors. Study in general: In an early release, HLA-typed donors contributed tens of millions of unique TCR sequences.

PCR amplification relied on 60 Vbeta primers (plus 13 Jbeta primers). Libraries were prepared by immunoSEQ multiplex PCR; TCRdb keeps only in-frame clonotypes and omits some of them. The table shows some 180,000 clones, with over 65% occurring only once. General study findings and limits: The productive fraction for most TCR beta V segments was about 90% or about 30% in an earlier analysis.

This TCR was recovered from a woman in her sixties in good health and CMV-seropositive. The sample was PBMCs.

The CDR3 nucleotides read TGTGCCAGCAGCTTACTTGGGGCAGGGGTTGGGAGCACTGAAGCTTTCTTT. It is translated as CASSLLGAGVGSTEAFF. The chain carries TRBV7-9 and TRBJ1-1; TRBD1 is a possible D gene (6 bases). The germline gives CDR1 SEHNR, CDR2 FQNEAQ (reference sequence). Between the trimmed V and J ends, which lost 2 bases and 4 bases, there was a span of 20 bases. The CDR3 has 17 residues.